The rows below give T cell receptor beta chains drawn from one sample of a study of T cells in narcolepsy. Profiling relied on immunoSEQ multiplex PCR, and the TCRdb table lists in-frame clones only, not all of them. The data show around 17,000 clones, over 55% seen once. The sample was CD45RA- memory CD8+ T cells from PBMCs. These receptors originate from a human donor with narcolepsy. Each CDR3 is given with its conserved first and last residue. A D gene is named only where the DNA matches it firmly. Clone size is shown for a subset of rows, as once, few, many or a class of expanded clone.

D gene,V gene,clone size,J gene,CDR3 DNA,CDR3 protein
TRBD1,TRBV23-1,once,TRBJ2-7,TGCGCCAGCAGTCAATCGGTCTTATGCGGGACAGGGGAAGCCTACGAGCAGTACTTC,CASSQSVLCGTGEAYEQYF
TRBD1,TRBV15,once,TRBJ2-7,TGTGCCACCAGCTTGTGGCAGGGGGTTTCCTACGAGCAGTACTTC,CATSLWQGVSYEQYF
TRBD1,TRBV9,NA,TRBJ2-7,TGTGCCAGCAGCGTAGAAGGGACAGGGAATGACGAGCAGTACTTC,CASSVEGTGNDEQYF
NA,TRBV20-1,large,TRBJ1-3,TGCAGTGCTCTCGGTGGAAACACCATATATTTT,CSALGGNTIYF
NA,TRBV5-1,NA,TRBJ2-2,TGCGCCAGCAGCTTGGCACAGGGAGGCACCGGGGAGCTGTTTTTT,CASSLAQGGTGELFF
TRBD2,TRBV5-1,few,TRBJ2-1,TGCGCCAGCAGCTTGGCCGGGCGGGAGGAGAATGAGCAGTTCTTC,CASSLAGREENEQFF
NA,TRBV2,NA,TRBJ2-7,TGTGCCAGCACTCCCCCTGGGGGGTACGAGCAGTACTTC,CASTPPGGYEQYF
TRBD2,TRBV11-3,NA,TRBJ2-2,TGTGCCAGCAGCACGGGGGGGGAGCCGAACACCGGGGAGCTGTTTTTT,CASSTGGEPNTGELFF
NA,TRBV7-9,NA,TRBJ2-7,TGTGCCAGCAGCTTAGGAAGGGCCGAGCAGTACTTC,CASSLGRAEQYF
NA,TRBV5-6,NA,TRBJ2-7,TGTGCCAGCAGCTTTGGGACGGACCCCTACGAGCAGTACTTC,CASSFGTDPYEQYF
NA,TRBV6-5,once,TRBJ2-5,TGTGCCAGCAGACCGACTAGTCTAGGGGAGCAGTACTTC,CASRPTSLGEQYF
TRBD2,TRBV7-9,NA,TRBJ2-1,TGTGCCAGCAGCTTAGAGACTAGCGGGAGGCCCACCTACAATGAGCAGTTCTTC,CASSLETSGRPTYNEQFF
TRBD2,TRBV7-9,few,TRBJ2-1,TGTGCCAGCAGTTACCATAGCGGGGGCCCTTACAATGAGCAGTTCTTC,CASSYHSGGPYNEQFF
NA,TRBV11-3,NA,TRBJ2-7,TGTGCCAGCAGCTTACAGACTAGCTACGAGCAGTACTTC,CASSLQTSYEQYF